Listed below are T cell receptor beta chains from one sample, sequenced in a study of graft-versus-host responses after intestinal transplantation. Libraries were prepared by immunoSEQ multiplex PCR; TCRdb keeps only in-frame clonotypes and omits some of them. The sample includes about 27,000 clones, 82% of them seen just once. For these TCRs, the target antigens are not known. The sequencing used unstimulated CD4+ T cells sorted from spleen or lymph node cells, collected before intestinal transplant. Receptors were obtained from a human donor who received an intestinal transplant. CDR3s include the opening cysteine and the closing phenylalanine or tryptophan. A D gene is named only where the DNA matches it firmly. Clone sizes are given selectively: once, few, many, or a class where the clone is expanded.

>TRBJ2-5|-|TRBV5-4|-
CASSLGPRETQYF
TGTGCCAGCAGCTTGGGGCCCCGGGAGACCCAGTACTTC
>TRBJ1-2|-|TRBV4-1|-
CASSQKGTNYGYTF
TGCGCCAGCAGCCAAAAGGGCACGAACTATGGCTACACCTTC
>TRBJ1-2|-|TRBV2|TRBD1
CASSEEDRIYGYTF
TGTGCCAGCAGTGAGGAGGACAGGATCTATGGCTACACCTTC
>TRBJ2-3|-|TRBV7-3|TRBD2
CASSAFLAGEADTQYF
TGTGCCAGCAGCGCATTTCTCGCGGGGGAGGCTGATACGCAGTATTTT
>TRBJ2-5|-|TRBV7-9|TRBD2
CASSLGGGTKETQYF
TGTGCCAGCAGCTTAGGCGGGGGGACGAAAGAGACCCAGTACTTC
>TRBJ1-1|-|TRBV6-4|-
CASSPYRLGDTEAFF
TGTGCCAGCAGTCCGTACAGGCTAGGGGACACTGAAGCTTTCTTT
>TRBJ2-7|-|TRBV7-9|-
CASSLVREQYF
TGTGCCAGCAGCTTAGTGAGAGAGCAGTACTTC
>TRBJ2-3|-|TRBV6-6|-
CASSYSGGSTQYF
TGTGCCAGCAGTTACTCCGGGGGATCTACGCAGTATTTT
>TRBJ2-7|-|TRBV2|-
CASSMVYEQYF
TGTGCCAGCAGCATGGTCTACGAGCAGTACTTC
>TRBJ2-3|-|TRBV6-6|-
CASSRDNTDTQYF
TGTGCCAGCAGCCGGGACAACACAGATACGCAGTATTTT
>TRBJ2-1|-|TRBV2|TRBD2
CASSEAPSGYNEQFF
TGTGCCAGCAGTGAAGCCCCTAGCGGCTACAATGAGCAGTTCTTC
>TRBJ1-2|-|TRBV29-1|-
CSVASGANYGYTF
TGCAGCGTCGCGTCCGGGGCCAACTATGGCTACACCTTC
>TRBJ2-7|-|TRBV5-4|-
CASSRDTYEQYF
TGTGCCAGCAGCCGGGACACCTACGAGCAGTACTTC
>TRBJ2-5|-|TRBV5-6|TRBD2
CASSPGAGTKETQYF
TGTGCCAGCAGCCCTGGGGCAGGGACTAAGGAGACCCAGTACTTC
>TRBJ2-5|-|TRBV7-7|-
CASSLPDSQETQYF
TGTGCTAGCAGCTTACCTGACAGTCAAGAGACCCAGTACTTC
>TRBJ2-3|few|TRBV6-5|-
CASSYRDGQGDTQYF
TGTGCCAGCAGTTACCGGGACGGTCAAGGAGATACGCAGTATTTT
>TRBJ2-7|once|TRBV7-2|-
CASSLGKGSYEQYF
TGTGCCAGCAGCTTGGGGAAGGGATCCTACGAGCAGTACTTC
>TRBJ2-7|-|TRBV7-2|-
CASTFRAGAGYYEQYF
TGTGCCAGCACCTTCAGAGCAGGGGCGGGGTACTACGAGCAGTACTTC
>TRBJ1-2|-|TRBV6-5|-
CASRVAGGGYGYTF
TGTGCCAGCAGGGTGGCGGGGGGCGGCTATGGCTACACCTTC
>TRBJ2-5|-|TRBV2|TRBD2
CASRGLAVTKADPETQYF
TGTGCCAGCAGGGGACTAGCGGTCACGAAGGCCGACCCGGAGACCCAGTACTTC
>TRBJ1-2|-|TRBV20-1|-
CSAGGYTF
TGCAGTGCCGGTGGCTACACCTTC
>TRBJ2-1|once|TRBV5-1|TRBD1
CASSLRQGGNEQFF
TGCGCCAGCAGCTTAAGACAGGGCGGAAATGAGCAGTTCTTC
>TRBJ2-2|few|TRBV30|-
CAWSVRGAGELFF
TGTGCCTGGAGTGTTAGGGGCGCCGGGGAGCTGTTTTTT
>TRBJ2-7|few|TRBV10-3|-
CAISDGRLWQPEGYEQYF
TGTGCCATCAGTGATGGTCGGCTTTGGCAGCCGGAGGGGTACGAGCAGTACTTC
>TRBJ2-1|once|TRBV9|TRBD2
CASSLRLAGGHNEQFF
TGTGCCAGCAGCCTCCGTCTAGCGGGGGGCCACAATGAGCAGTTCTTC
>TRBJ2-3|once|TRBV5-4|-
CASSSGGRTAVRTDTQYF
TGTGCCAGCAGCTCCGGGGGACGGACAGCAGTAAGGACAGATACGCAGTATTTT
>TRBJ2-3|once|TRBV18|-
CASSPGGDTQYF
TGTGCCAGCTCACCAGGGGGAGATACGCAGTATTTT
>TRBJ1-4|-|TRBV5-6|TRBD1
CASSLQGPNEKLFF
TGTGCCAGCAGCCTACAGGGGCCGAATGAAAAACTGTTTTTT
>TRBJ2-5|-|TRBV9|-
CASSVNQETQYF
TGTGCCAGCAGCGTCAACCAAGAGACCCAGTACTTC
>TRBJ2-1|-|TRBV30|-
CAWSIRGDGQFF
TGTGCCTGGAGTATACGTGGGGATGGGCAGTTCTTC
>TRBJ2-1|few|TRBV5-1|TRBD2
CASSLEKRGGHNEQFF
TGCGCCAGCAGCTTGGAGAAGCGGGGGGGCCACAATGAGCAGTTCTTC
>TRBJ1-2|-|TRBV20-1|-
CSARRGDGYTF
TGCAGTGCTAGAAGGGGGGATGGCTACACCTTC
>TRBJ2-7|-|TRBV4-1|-
CASSQETRTAYEQYF
TGCGCCAGCAGCCAAGAGACGAGGACCGCCTACGAGCAGTACTTC
>TRBJ1-2|-|TRBV28|TRBD1
CASSLRGQLNYGYTF
TGTGCCAGCAGTTTGAGGGGGCAGTTGAACTATGGCTACACCTTC
>TRBJ1-1|-|TRBV19|TRBD1
CASSMTGLGAFF
TGTGCCAGTAGTATGACAGGGCTGGGCGCTTTCTTT
>TRBJ1-5|-|TRBV15|-
CATSRDWDQPQHF
TGTGCCACCAGCAGAGATTGGGATCAGCCCCAGCATTTT
>TRBJ1-6|-|TRBV6-6|-
CASTAGTVRSPLHF
TGTGCCAGCACCGCAGGAACAGTACGATCACCCCTCCACTTT
>TRBJ2-1|once|TRBV2|-
CASSQGQLNQFF
TGTGCCAGCAGCCAAGGACAGCTCAACCAGTTCTTC
>TRBJ2-1|-|TRBV18|-
CASSLNSDSSYNEQFF
TGTGCCAGCTCACTAAATTCGGACAGCTCCTACAATGAGCAGTTCTTC
>TRBJ2-1|-|TRBV5-1|TRBD1
CASSAIQGTYNEQFF
TGCGCCAGCAGCGCAATACAGGGGACCTACAATGAGCAGTTCTTC
>TRBJ1-3|-|TRBV6-1|TRBD1
CASSGQGTGGNTIYF
TGTGCCAGCAGTGGACAGGGGACGGGAGGAAACACCATATATTTT
>TRBJ2-3|once|TRBV28|TRBD2
CASSSLTRLAGEADTQYF
TGTGCCAGCAGTTCTCTTACTCGACTAGCGGGAGAGGCAGATACGCAGTATTTT
>TRBJ2-4|once|TRBV25-1|-
CASSGTGPIQYF
TGTGCCAGCAGCGGTACAGGGCCGATTCAGTACTTC
>TRBJ1-2|-|TRBV5-1|-
CASSRDVNYGYTF
TGCGCCAGCAGCCGGGACGTTAACTATGGCTACACCTTC
>TRBJ2-1|-|TRBV11-2|TRBD2
CASSLVPRGGRANEQFF
TGTGCCAGCAGCTTAGTTCCACGGGGGGGCCGGGCGAATGAGCAGTTCTTC
>TRBJ2-2|-|TRBV28|-
CASSLTTDRYTGELFF
TGTGCCAGCAGTTTAACCACCGACAGATACACCGGGGAGCTGTTTTTT
>TRBJ1-5|-|TRBV7-9|TRBD1
CASSAWDRDSQPQHF
TGTGCCAGCAGCGCCTGGGACAGGGACTCTCAGCCCCAGCATTTT
>TRBJ2-2|-|TRBV14|-
CASSQVLKDLSTGELFF
TGTGCCAGCAGCCAAGTTCTTAAGGATCTCAGCACCGGGGAGCTGTTTTTT
>TRBJ2-5|once|TRBV9|TRBD2
CASSEPGLAGVETQYF
TGTGCCAGCAGCGAGCCGGGACTAGCGGGAGTGGAGACCCAGTACTTC
>TRBJ1-5|-|TRBV21-1|-
CASSKGDRGGIRQPQHF
TGTGCCAGCAGCAAGGGCGACAGGGGCGGGATCCGTCAGCCCCAGCATTTT